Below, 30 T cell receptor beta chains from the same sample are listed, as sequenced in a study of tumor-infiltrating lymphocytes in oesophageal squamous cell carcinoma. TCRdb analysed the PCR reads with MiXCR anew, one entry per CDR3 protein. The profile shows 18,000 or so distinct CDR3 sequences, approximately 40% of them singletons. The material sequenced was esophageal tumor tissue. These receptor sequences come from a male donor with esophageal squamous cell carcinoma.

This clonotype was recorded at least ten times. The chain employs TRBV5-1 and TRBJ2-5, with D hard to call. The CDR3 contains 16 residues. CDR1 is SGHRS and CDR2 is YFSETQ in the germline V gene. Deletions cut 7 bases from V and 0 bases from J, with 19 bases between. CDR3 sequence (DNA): TGCGCCAGCTCTATAAGAATTCCCTTGTACCAAGAGACCCAGTACTTC. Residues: CASSIRIPLYQETQYF.

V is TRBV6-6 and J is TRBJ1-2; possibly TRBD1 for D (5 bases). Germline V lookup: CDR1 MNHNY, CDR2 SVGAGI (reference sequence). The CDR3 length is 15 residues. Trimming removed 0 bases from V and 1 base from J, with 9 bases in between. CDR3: CASSYSRQINYGYTF. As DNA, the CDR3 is TGTGCCAGCAGTTACTCAAGACAGATTAACTATGGCTACACCTTC.

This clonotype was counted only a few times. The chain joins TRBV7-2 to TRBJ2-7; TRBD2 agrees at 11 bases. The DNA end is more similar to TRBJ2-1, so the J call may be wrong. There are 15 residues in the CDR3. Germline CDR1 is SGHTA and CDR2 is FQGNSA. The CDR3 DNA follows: TGTGCCAGCAGCCGTGTAGCGGGGGGGCGGAGTGAGCAGTTCTTC. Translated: CASSRVAGGRSEQFF.

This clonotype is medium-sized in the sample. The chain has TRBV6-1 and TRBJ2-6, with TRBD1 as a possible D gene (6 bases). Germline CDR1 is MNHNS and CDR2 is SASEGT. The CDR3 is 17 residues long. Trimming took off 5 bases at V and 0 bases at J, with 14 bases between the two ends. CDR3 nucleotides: TGTGCCAGCAGTCGTCAGGGGCCTAACTCTGGGGCCAACGTCCTGACTTTC. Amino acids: CASSRQGPNSGANVLTF.

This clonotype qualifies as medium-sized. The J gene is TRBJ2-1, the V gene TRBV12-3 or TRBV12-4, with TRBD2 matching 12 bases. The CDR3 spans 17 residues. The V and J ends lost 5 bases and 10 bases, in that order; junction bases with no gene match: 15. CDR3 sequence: CASSPSLAGGPLGEQFF. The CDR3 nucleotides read TGTGCCAGCAGTCCTTCACTAGCGGGAGGCCCCTTAGGAGAGCAGTTCTTC.

The CDR3 coding sequence is TGTGCCAGCAGCTCGAATTATGAGCAGTTCTTC. Residues: CASSSNYEQFF. J is TRBJ2-4 and V is TRBV11-2; D not certain. Judging by the DNA end, TRBJ2-1 fits better; the J call may be wrong. This CDR3 has 11 amino acids. Germline loops: CDR1 SGHAT, CDR2 FQNNGV.

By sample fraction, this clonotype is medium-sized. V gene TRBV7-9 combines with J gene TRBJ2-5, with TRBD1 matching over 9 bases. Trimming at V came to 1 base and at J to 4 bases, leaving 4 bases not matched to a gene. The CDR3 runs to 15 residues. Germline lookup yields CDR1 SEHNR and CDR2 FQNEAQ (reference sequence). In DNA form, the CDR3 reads TGTGCCAGCAGCTTAGGGGACAGGGATGGAGAGACCCAGTACTTC. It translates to CASSLGDRDGETQYF.

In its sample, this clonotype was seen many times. The CDR3 nucleotides read TGCGCCAGCAGCACGGGGGGACCCCAACTAGATACGCAGTATTTT. Encoded protein: CASSTGGPQLDTQYF. The rearrangement joins TRBV5-1 to TRBJ2-3; 7 bases line up with TRBD2. The CDR3 is 15 amino acids. J lost 5 bases, V lost 4 bases, and 10 bases had no gene match. The V gene's germline CDR1 is SGHRS and CDR2 YFSETQ.

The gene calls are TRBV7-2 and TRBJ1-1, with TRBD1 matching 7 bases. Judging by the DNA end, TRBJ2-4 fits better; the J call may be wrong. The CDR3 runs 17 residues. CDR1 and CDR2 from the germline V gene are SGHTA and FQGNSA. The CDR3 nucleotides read TGTGCCAGCAGCTTGCGCCCGGGACAGTTAGCCAAAAACATTCAGTACTTC. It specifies CASSLRPGQLAKNIQYF.

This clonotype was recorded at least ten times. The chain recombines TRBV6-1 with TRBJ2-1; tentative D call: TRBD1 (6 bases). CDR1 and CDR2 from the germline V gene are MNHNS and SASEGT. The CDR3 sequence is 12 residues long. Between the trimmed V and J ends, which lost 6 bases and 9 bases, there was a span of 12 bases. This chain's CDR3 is CASSRTELEQFF. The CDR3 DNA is TGTGCCAGCAGCAGGACAGAGCTTGAGCAGTTCTTC.

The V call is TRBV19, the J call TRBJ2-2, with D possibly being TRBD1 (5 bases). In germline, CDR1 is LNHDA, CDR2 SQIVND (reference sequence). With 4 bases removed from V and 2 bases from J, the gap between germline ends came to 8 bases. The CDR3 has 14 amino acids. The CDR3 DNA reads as TGTGCCAGTAGTAAGGGGCGTAACACCGGGGAGCTGTTTTTT. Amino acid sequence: CASSKGRNTGELFF.

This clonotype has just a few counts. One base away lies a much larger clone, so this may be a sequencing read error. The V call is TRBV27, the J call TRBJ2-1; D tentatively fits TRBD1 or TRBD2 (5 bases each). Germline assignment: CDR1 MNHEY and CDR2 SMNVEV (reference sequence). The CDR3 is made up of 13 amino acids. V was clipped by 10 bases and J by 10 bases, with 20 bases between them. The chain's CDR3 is CATRPLGTYEQFF. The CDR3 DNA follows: TGTGCCACGCGCCCGTTGGGGACCTACGAGCAGTTCTTC.

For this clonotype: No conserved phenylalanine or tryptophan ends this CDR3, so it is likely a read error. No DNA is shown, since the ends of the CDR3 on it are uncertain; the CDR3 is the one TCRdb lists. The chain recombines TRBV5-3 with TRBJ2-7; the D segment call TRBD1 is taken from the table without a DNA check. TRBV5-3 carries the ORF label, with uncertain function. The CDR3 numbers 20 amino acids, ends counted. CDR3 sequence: CASIILRDRGEFEEGYTFGS.

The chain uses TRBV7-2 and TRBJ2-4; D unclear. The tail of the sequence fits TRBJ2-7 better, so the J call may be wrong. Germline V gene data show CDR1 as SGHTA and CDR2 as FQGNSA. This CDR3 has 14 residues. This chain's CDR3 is CASSLDHGSYEQYF. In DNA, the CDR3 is TGTGCCAGCAGCTTAGATCATGGTTCGTACGAGCAGTACTTC.

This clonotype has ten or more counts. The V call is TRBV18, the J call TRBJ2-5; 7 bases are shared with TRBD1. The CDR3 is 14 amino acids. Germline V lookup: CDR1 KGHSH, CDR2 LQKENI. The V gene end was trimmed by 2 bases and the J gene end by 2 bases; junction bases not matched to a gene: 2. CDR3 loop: CASSPGTVQETQYF. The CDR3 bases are TGTGCCAGCTCACCAGGGACAGTTCAAGAGACCCAGTACTTC.

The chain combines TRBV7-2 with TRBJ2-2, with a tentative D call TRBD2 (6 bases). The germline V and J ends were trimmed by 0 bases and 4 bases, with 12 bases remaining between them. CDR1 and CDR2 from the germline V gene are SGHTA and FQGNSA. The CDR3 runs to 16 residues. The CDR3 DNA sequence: TGTGCCAGCAGCTTAGCCACCGGGAGCGGCACCGGGGAGCTGTTTTTT. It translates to CASSLATGSGTGELFF. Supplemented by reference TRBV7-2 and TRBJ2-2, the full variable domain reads GAGVSQSPSNKVTEKGKDVELRCDPISGHTALYWYRQSLGQGLEFLIYFQGNSAPDKSGLPSDRFSAERTGGSVSTLTIQRTQQEDSAVYLCASSLATGSGTGELFFGEGSRLTVL.

This CDR3 reads CASSYNGHTLTYEQYF. CDR3 in DNA: TGTGCCAGCAGTTACAACGGGCACACCTTAACCTACGAGCAGTACTTC. V gene TRBV6-6 combines with J gene TRBJ2-4, with D hard to call. The closer fit of TRBJ2-7 to the DNA end suggests the J call may be wrong. From germline, CDR1 is MNHNY and CDR2 SVGAGI (reference sequence). This CDR3 spans 16 amino acids.

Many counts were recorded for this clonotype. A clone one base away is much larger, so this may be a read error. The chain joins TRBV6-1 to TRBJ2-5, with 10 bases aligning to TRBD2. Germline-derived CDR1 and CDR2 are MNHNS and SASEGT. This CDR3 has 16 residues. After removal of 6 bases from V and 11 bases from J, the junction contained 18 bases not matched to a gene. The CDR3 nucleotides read TGTGCCAGCAGCAATAGCGGGGGGCGGTCCTACAATGAGCAGTACTTC. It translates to CASSNSGGRSYNEQYF.

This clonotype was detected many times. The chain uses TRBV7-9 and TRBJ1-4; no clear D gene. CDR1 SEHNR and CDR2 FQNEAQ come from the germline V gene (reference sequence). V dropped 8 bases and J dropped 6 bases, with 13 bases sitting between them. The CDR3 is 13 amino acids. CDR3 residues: CASHSAGDEKLFF. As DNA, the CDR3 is TGTGCCAGCCACTCCGCCGGGGATGAAAAACTGTTTTTT.

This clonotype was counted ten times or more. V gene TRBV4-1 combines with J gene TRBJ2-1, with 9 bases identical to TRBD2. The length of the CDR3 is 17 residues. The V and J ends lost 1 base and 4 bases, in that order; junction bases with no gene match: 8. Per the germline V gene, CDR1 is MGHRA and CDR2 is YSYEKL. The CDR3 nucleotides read TGCGCCAGCAGCCAAGTTGTCGCGGGAGGGACATACAATGAGCAGTTCTTC. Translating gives CASSQVVAGGTYNEQFF.

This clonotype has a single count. Here the CDR3 reads CASSLDGTGLSEQYF. In DNA, the CDR3 is TGTGCCAGCAGCTTAGATGGGACAGGGTTAAGCGAGCAGTACTTC. This rearrangement joins TRBV7-6 to TRBJ2-5; 9 nucleotides line up with TRBD1. Gene TRBJ2-7 matches the end of the DNA better, so the J call may be wrong. Germline CDR1 is SGHVS and CDR2 is FNYEAQ. This CDR3 comprises 15 residues.

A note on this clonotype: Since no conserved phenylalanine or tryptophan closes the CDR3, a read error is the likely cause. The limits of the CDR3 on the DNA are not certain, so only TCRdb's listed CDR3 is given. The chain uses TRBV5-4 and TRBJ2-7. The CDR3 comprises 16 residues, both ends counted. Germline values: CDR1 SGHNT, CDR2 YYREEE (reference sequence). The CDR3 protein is CASSLARSNYGYTFGS.

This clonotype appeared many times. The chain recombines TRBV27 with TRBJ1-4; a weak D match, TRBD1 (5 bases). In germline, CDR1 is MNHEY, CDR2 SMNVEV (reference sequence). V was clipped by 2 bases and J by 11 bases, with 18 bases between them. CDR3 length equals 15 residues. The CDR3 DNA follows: TGTGCCAGCAGTTTAATAGGGGACGGGGGTTTGAAACTGTTTTTT. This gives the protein CASSLIGDGGLKLFF.

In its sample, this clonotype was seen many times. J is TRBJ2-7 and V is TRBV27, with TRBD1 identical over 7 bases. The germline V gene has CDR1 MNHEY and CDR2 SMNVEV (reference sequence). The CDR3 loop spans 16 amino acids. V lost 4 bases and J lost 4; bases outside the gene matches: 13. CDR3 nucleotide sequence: TGTGCCAGCAGTTGGAAGCTATCGGGACAGTTTTACGAGCAGTACTTC. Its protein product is CASSWKLSGQFYEQYF.

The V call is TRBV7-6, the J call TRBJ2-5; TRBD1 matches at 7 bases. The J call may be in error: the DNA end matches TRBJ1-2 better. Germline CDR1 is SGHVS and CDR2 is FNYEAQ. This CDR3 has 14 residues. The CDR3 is CASSPDRVRDGYTF. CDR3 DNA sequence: TGTGCCAGCAGCCCCGACAGGGTAAGGGATGGCTACACCTTC.

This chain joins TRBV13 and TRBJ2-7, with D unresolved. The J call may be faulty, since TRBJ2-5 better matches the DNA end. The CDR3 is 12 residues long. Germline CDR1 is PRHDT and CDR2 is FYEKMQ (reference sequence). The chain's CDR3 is CASSLIGETQYF. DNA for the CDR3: TGTGCCAGCAGCTTAATTGGGGAGACCCAGTACTTC.

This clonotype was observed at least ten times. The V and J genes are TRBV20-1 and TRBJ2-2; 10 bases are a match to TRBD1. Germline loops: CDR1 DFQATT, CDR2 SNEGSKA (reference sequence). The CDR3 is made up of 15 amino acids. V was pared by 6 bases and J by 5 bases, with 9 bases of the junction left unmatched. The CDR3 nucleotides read TGCAGTGCCTTCTACCGGGACAGGGGAACCGGGGAGCTGTTTTTT. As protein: CSAFYRDRGTGELFF.

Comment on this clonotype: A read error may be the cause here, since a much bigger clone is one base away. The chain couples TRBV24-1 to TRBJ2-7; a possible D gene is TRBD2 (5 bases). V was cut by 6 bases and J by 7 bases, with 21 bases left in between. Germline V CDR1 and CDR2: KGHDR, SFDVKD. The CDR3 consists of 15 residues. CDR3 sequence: CATSRGMGAGNEQYF. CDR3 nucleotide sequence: TGTGCCACCAGTCGGGGAATGGGCGCTGGCAATGAGCAGTACTTC.

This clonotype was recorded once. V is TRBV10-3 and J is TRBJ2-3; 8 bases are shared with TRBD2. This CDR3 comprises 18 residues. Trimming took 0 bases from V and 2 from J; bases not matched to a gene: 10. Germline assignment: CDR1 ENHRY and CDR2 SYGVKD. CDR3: CAISESGGGLVSTDTQYF. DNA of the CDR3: TGTGCCATCAGTGAGTCCGGGGGGGGACTAGTCTCCACAGATACGCAGTATTTT.

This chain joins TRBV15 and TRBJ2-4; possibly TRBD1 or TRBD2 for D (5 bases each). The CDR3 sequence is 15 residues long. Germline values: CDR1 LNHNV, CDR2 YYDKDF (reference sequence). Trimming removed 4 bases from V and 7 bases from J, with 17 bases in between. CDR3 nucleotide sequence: TGTGCCACCAGCACTAGGAACGCTGGGACGAACATTCAGTACTTC. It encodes CATSTRNAGTNIQYF.